Below are 27 T cell receptor beta chains sequenced from a single sample in a study of T cells in Graves' hyperthyroidism and ophthalmopathy. Amplified TCR beta CDR3 regions derived from RNA transcripts. First-round RT-PCR of the TCR CDR3 relied on the HTBI primer set. One entry per CDR3 protein, called by TCRdb with MiXCR from the multiplex PCR reads. The table lists 650,000 to 750,000 distinct CDR3 sequences, around 15% of them singletons. The sample taken for sequencing was blood. Every receptor here comes from a woman between 18 and 29 years old with Graves' hyperthyroidism.

This clonotype was counted a few times. This chain uses TRBV5-1 with TRBJ2-7; D is unresolved. The CDR3 length is 13 residues. Germline V lookup: CDR1 SGHRS, CDR2 YFSETQ. The ends were cut back, 0 bases at V and 4 bases at J, with 8 bases in the middle. CDR3 sequence reads: CASSLADGYEQYF. The CDR3 DNA reads TGCGCCAGCAGCTTGGCCGACGGATACGAGCAGTACTTC.

This clonotype has ten or more counts. The chain couples TRBV27 to TRBJ2-5; D not resolved. This CDR3 region has 14 residues. The V gene's germline CDR1 is MNHEY and CDR2 SMNVEV (reference sequence). V lost 1 base and J 3 bases, leaving 9 bases between the germline ends. CDR3 loop: CASSLYGGEETQYF. The DNA for the CDR3 is TGTGCCAGCAGTTTATATGGCGGAGAAGAGACCCAGTACTTC.

This clonotype was detected only a few times. The rearrangement joins TRBV19 to TRBJ2-1, with 10 bases identical to TRBD1. This CDR3 has 15 residues. CDR1 is LNHDA and CDR2 is SQIVND in the germline V gene (reference sequence). With V trimmed by 5 bases and J by 9 bases, 10 bases remained unmatched. The CDR3 bases are TGTGCCAGTAGTCTCACCGGGACAGGGGTCCGTGAGCAGTTCTTC. It codes for CASSLTGTGVREQFF.

The chain combines TRBV27 with TRBJ2-6; 8 nucleotides align to TRBD1. CDR3 length equals 18 residues. After removal of 5 bases from V and 0 bases from J, the junction contained 9 bases not matched to a gene. The germline CDR1 and CDR2 sequences are MNHEY and SMNVEV (reference sequence). The CDR3 loop is CASSTPRDRISGANVLTF. CDR3 sequence (DNA): TGTGCCAGCAGTACCCCCCGGGACAGGATCTCTGGGGCCAACGTCCTGACTTTC.

This clonotype was counted at least ten times. CDR3 sequence reads: CASSRDRATYEQYF. CDR3 DNA: TGTGCCAGCAGTCGTGACAGGGCAACCTACGAGCAGTACTTC. V is TRBV6-1 and J is TRBJ2-7; 7 nucleotides match TRBD1. Germline-derived CDR1 and CDR2 are MNHNS and SASEGT. J was trimmed by 2 bases and V by 5 bases; bases with no gene match: 6. CDR3 length: 14 amino acids.

V usage is TRBV7-9 and J usage is TRBJ2-7, with TRBD2 identical over 11 bases. Trimming removed 3 bases from V and 1 base from J; junction bases left unmatched: 8. Germline V CDR1 and CDR2: SEHNR, FQNEAQ (reference sequence). The CDR3 totals 17 residues. For the CDR3, the DNA is TGTGCCAGCAGCTTCGGGACTAGCGGTACCGTTTCCTACGAGCAGTACTTC. It translates to CASSFGTSGTVSYEQYF.

This clonotype was counted a few times. This sequence joins TRBV27 and TRBJ1-5; TRBD1 agrees at 7 bases. V shed 5 bases and J 7 bases; nucleotides not matched to a gene: 11. The CDR3 consists of 15 residues. CDR1 is MNHEY, CDR2 SMNVEV, per germline (reference sequence). The CDR3 region is CASSPLGGGDQPQHF. The CDR3 region has the DNA TGTGCCAGCAGTCCTTTGGGAGGGGGCGACCAGCCCCAGCATTTT.

This clonotype was observed many times. This chain joins TRBV5-1 and TRBJ2-1; TRBD2 might be the D (6 bases). From germline, CDR1 is SGHRS and CDR2 YFSETQ. This CDR3 contains 13 residues. The V end was cut by 0 bases, the J end by 9 bases, with 10 bases between. CDR3 sequence (DNA): TGCGCCAGCAGCTTGGGTGGGGGGATTGAGCAGTTCTTC. Translation: CASSLGGGIEQFF.

This chain connects TRBV27 to TRBJ1-6; D gene ambiguous. Between the trimmed V and J ends, which lost 4 bases and 5 bases, there was a span of 6 bases. CDR3 length: 13 amino acids. Germline values: CDR1 MNHEY, CDR2 SMNVEV (reference sequence). As DNA, the CDR3 is TGTGCCAGCAGTTGGGGTAATAATTCACCCCTCCACTTT. It yields the protein CASSWGNNSPLHF.

There are many counts of this clonotype. The chain carries TRBV11-2 and TRBJ2-5, with D possibly TRBD2 on 5 matching bases. The CDR3 loop spans 15 amino acids. Germline values: CDR1 SGHAT, CDR2 FQNNGV. V was shortened by 1 base and J by 1 base, with 10 bases between the two germline ends. This CDR3 reads CASSLGTPSQETQYF. DNA of the CDR3: TGTGCCAGCAGCTTAGGGACTCCAAGCCAAGAGACCCAGTACTTC.

This clonotype was counted at least ten times. The V gene is TRBV18, the J gene TRBJ2-7; 9 bases agree with TRBD2. Germline CDR1 reads KGHSH; CDR2 reads LQKENI. This CDR3 region has 12 residues. V lost 8 bases to trimming and J lost 7 bases; unmatched junction nucleotides: 6. The CDR3 nucleotides read TGTGCCAGCGGAGCGGGAGGTGGGGAGCAGTACTTC. The encoded protein is CASGAGGGEQYF.

This clonotype was seen only once. The chain has TRBV9 and TRBJ2-7; 7 nucleotides line up with TRBD2. CDR1 is SGDLS, CDR2 YYNGEE, per germline. This CDR3 has 15 residues. V shed 7 bases, J shed 7 bases, and the junction held 17 bases outside the gene matches. CDR3 loop: CASGPGGGIAEEQYF. The CDR3 coding sequence is TGTGCCAGCGGACCTGGGGGGGGTATCGCTGAAGAGCAGTACTTC.

The chain has TRBV7-9 and TRBJ2-1, with TRBD2 matching 13 bases. Trimming took 3 bases from V and 8 from J; bases not matched to a gene: 7. CDR3 size: 16 residues. Germline lookup yields CDR1 SEHNR and CDR2 FQNEAQ (reference sequence). The CDR3 coding sequence is TGTGCCAGCAGCTTGGGACTAGCGGGACCGGGAGATGAGCAGTTCTTC. Its protein is CASSLGLAGPGDEQFF.

The sample holds many counts of this clonotype. V gene TRBV11-2 combines with J gene TRBJ1-1; no clear D. Trimming pared 3 bases from V and 1 base from J, leaving 9 bases between. CDR1 and CDR2 (germline): SGHAT, FQNNGV. CDR3 length: 14 residues. CDR3 residues: CASSLSVKNTEAFF. The CDR3 DNA reads TGTGCCAGCAGCTTGAGTGTCAAGAACACTGAAGCTTTCTTT.

In this sample, this clonotype turned up many times. This chain links TRBV28 with TRBJ2-7; TRBD2 agrees at 9 bases. The CDR3 runs to 15 residues. Per germline, CDR1 MDHEN and CDR2 SYDVKM. V gave up 5 bases and J gave up 3 bases; unmatched junction bases: 8. The CDR3 is CASSAPVSGSYEQYF. In DNA, the CDR3 is TGTGCCAGCAGTGCCCCGGTTAGCGGGAGCTACGAGCAGTACTTC.

In its sample, this clonotype was seen once. The rearrangement links TRBV18 to TRBJ2-5, with TRBD2 matching 8 bases. Trimming cost V 5 bases and J 5 bases; bases outside gene matches: 13. The CDR3 contains 16 residues. The V gene's germline CDR1 is KGHSH and CDR2 LQKENI. In nucleotides, the CDR3 is TGTGCCAGCTCATCATTCCTAGCGGGCCCCCGGGAGACCCAGTACTTC. Amino acid sequence: CASSSFLAGPRETQYF.

In regard to this clonotype: A much bigger clone sits one base away, suggesting this may be a read error. The V and J genes are TRBV6-1 and TRBJ2-7, with 9 bases lining up with TRBD2. Germline lookup yields CDR1 MNHNS and CDR2 SASEGT. V shed 7 bases, J shed 1 base, and the junction held 8 bases outside the gene matches. This CDR3 spans 15 amino acids. The CDR3 protein is CASKEVAGGSYEQYF. CDR3 DNA sequence: TGTGCCAGCAAGGAAGTGGCGGGAGGGTCCTACGAGCAGTACTTC.

A word on this clonotype: A much larger clonotype is one base distant, so this may be a read error. The conserved closing phenylalanine or tryptophan is absent in this CDR3, likely reflecting a read error. V and J are TRBV5-1 and TRBJ1-5, with D unclear. Per the germline V gene, CDR1 is SGHRS and CDR2 is YFSETQ. The CDR3 loop spans 17 amino acids. V was clipped by 0 bases and J by 0 bases, with 13 bases between them. The CDR3 reads CASSLVPAEISNQPQHL. Here the CDR3 DNA reads TGCGCCAGCAGCTTGGTCCCGGCAGAGATTAGCAATCAGCCCCAGCATTTA.

This clonotype was detected ten times or more. The V gene is TRBV7-2, the J gene TRBJ2-5; perhaps TRBD2 as D (6 bases). The germline gives CDR1 SGHTA, CDR2 FQGNSA. Trimming shortened V by 1 base and J by 11 bases, and 20 bases separated the two germline ends. This CDR3 has 15 amino acids. The DNA for the CDR3 is TGTGCCAGCAGCTTAGTTCGGGGTCCCCAAGGGAGGCAGTACTTC. Translation gives CASSLVRGPQGRQYF.

This clonotype appeared a few times. The J gene is TRBJ1-4, the V gene TRBV18; D is ambiguous. V lost 3 bases and J 4 bases, leaving 15 bases between the germline ends. Germline-derived CDR1 and CDR2 are KGHSH and LQKENI. The CDR3 has 16 residues. This CDR3 reads CASSPLAGVVNEKLFF. CDR3 coding DNA: TGTGCCAGCTCACCTCTCGCAGGAGTCGTTAATGAAAAACTGTTTTTT.

The V gene is TRBV7-9, the J gene TRBJ1-5, with 7 bases fitting TRBD1. The V and J ends lost 2 bases and 8 bases, in that order; junction bases with no gene match: 9. Germline lookup yields CDR1 SEHNR and CDR2 FQNEAQ (reference sequence). This CDR3 is 15 amino acids long. The CDR3 is CASSLSQGLSEPQHF. CDR3 coding DNA: TGTGCCAGCAGCTTATCACAGGGGCTCTCAGAGCCCCAGCATTTT.

In its sample, this clonotype was seen a few times. The chain employs TRBV6-1 and TRBJ2-1; no reliable D call. The CDR3 spans 13 residues. V was pared by 6 bases and J by 3 bases, with 9 bases between. Looked up from germline, CDR1 is MNHNS and CDR2 is SASEGT. In DNA form, the CDR3 reads TGTGCCAGCAGGAGAGATCTCTACAATGAGCAGTTCTTC. Protein product: CASRRDLYNEQFF.

In nucleotides, the CDR3 is TGTGCCTGGAGTGGGGGGAAGAGCCCCGGGGAGCTGTTTTTT. This translates into CAWSGGKSPGELFF. V gene TRBV30 combines with J gene TRBJ2-2, with D perhaps given as TRBD1 or TRBD2 (5 bases each). CDR3 length equals 14 residues. CDR1 is GTSNPN, CDR2 SVGIG, per germline (reference sequence). Trimming removed 1 base at V and 6 bases at J, with 12 bases between.

This clonotype showed up just a few times. This chain joins TRBV7-8 and TRBJ1-5; TRBD1 is a possible D gene (6 bases). Germline-derived CDR1 and CDR2 are SGHVS and FQNEAQ. The germline V and J ends were trimmed by 1 base and 5 bases, with 9 bases remaining between them. The CDR3 length is 14 residues. This chain's CDR3 is CASSLVKGDQPQHF. CDR3 sequence (DNA): TGTGCCAGCAGCTTAGTCAAGGGGGATCAGCCCCAGCATTTT.

The sample holds a few counts of this clonotype. The chain recombines TRBV20-1 with TRBJ2-5, with D perhaps matching TRBD2 (5 bases). The CDR3 runs to 13 residues. V lost 3 bases and J lost 2, with 10 bases in between. The germline CDR1 and CDR2 sequences are DFQATT and SNEGSKA (reference sequence). For the CDR3, the DNA is TGCAGTGCTAGTGAGGGAGATCAAGAGACCCAGTACTTC. Translated, it gives CSASEGDQETQYF.

The rearrangement joins TRBV19 to TRBJ2-2; D possibly corresponds to TRBD1 (8 bases). The V end lost 5 bases, the J end lost 5 bases, and 18 bases lay between the germline ends. CDR3 length: 16 residues. Germline assignment: CDR1 LNHDA and CDR2 SQIVND (reference sequence). The CDR3 coding sequence is TGTGCCAGTAGTTCAATAGGACAGGGAGGGACCGGGGAGCTGTTTTTT. The encoded protein is CASSSIGQGGTGELFF.

This clonotype came up many times. CDR3 residues: CASSPRIGAAEAFF. CDR3 in DNA: TGTGCCAGCAGCCCCCGCATAGGGGCGGCTGAAGCTTTCTTT. This sequence joins TRBV11-1 and TRBJ1-1; D is possibly TRBD1 (5 bases). V lost 5 bases and J lost 6, with 16 bases in between. The germline V gene encodes CDR1 SGHAT and CDR2 FQDESV (reference sequence). The CDR3 extends over 14 amino acids. Full variable domain (outside the CDR3, taken from reference TRBV11-1 and TRBJ1-1): EAEVAQSPRYKITEKSQAVAFWCDPISGHATLYWYRQILGQGPELLVQFQDESVVDDSQLPKDRFSAERLKGVDSTLKIQPAELGDSAMYLCASSPRIGAAEAFFGQGTRLTVV.